Detailed here is one T cell receptor (beta chain). Its antigen is unidentified. The sample belongs to a study of T cell responses to AZD1222 COVID-19 vaccine. Study overall: Analyses pooled second doses at about 4 or about 12 weeks.

Generated by immunoSEQ multiplex PCR, the TCRdb table keeps only in-frame clones and is missing some. The top ten hold roughly 2.5% of the sample, which has approximately 150,000 clones, approximately 92% seen once. Germline CDR1 SNHLY, CDR2 FYNNEI. Trimming took 7 bases from V and 2 from J, leaving 14 bases between them. The CDR3 spans 14 residues. General observations from the study: Spike-specific TCR breadth and depth both grew after two AZD1222 doses. Clonal diversity was possibly underestimated, and the donors were mostly white British, with more females. Spike was spanned by vaccine-associated CD4 TCRs, with dominance at 160-218 and 743-854.

The sample in question was peripheral blood, obtained on day 0 of AZD1222 vaccination. This clonotype was sampled from an adult in good health. The J gene is TRBJ1-2, the V gene TRBV2; D possibly corresponds to TRBD1 (5 bases). The CDR3 nucleotides read TGTGCCAGCACTCCCCGGCGGGGGAACTATGGCTACACCTTC. This sequence encodes CASTPRRGNYGYTF.